This T cell receptor beta chain comes out of a study of T-cell memory formation after mild COVID-19. TCRdb re-analysed the 5' RACE reads in MiXCR, keeping a single row per CDR3 protein. The sample contains nearly 250,000 distinct CDR3 sequences, 15% of which appear only once. This clonotype was seen only a few times. Per the germline V gene, CDR1 is SGHTA and CDR2 is FQGNSA. Deletions cut 2 bases from V and 7 bases from J, with 8 bases between. The CDR3 has 13 amino acids. The TCR originated in an adult woman who had mild COVID-19 (a few samples of this study predate the infection). Cell type and time point are not known. Sequencing used PBMCs or a T cell subset sorted from them (not recorded which). The chain has TRBV7-2 and TRBJ1-4; the D is unclear. DNA of the CDR3: TGTGCCAGCAGCTTAAACGTCGGTGAAAAACTGTTTTTT. Its translation is CASSLNVGEKLFF.